This TCR beta chain was recovered during a study of T cells in Graves' hyperthyroidism and ophthalmopathy. This clonotype has only a few counts. Trimming left V 1 base short and J 3 bases short, with 10 bases between. The germline CDR1 and CDR2 sequences are LNHDA and SQIVND (reference sequence). CDR3 length: 15 amino acids. RNA transcripts served as the template for amplifying TCR beta CDR3 regions. First-round RT-PCR of the TCR CDR3 relied on the HTBI primer set. Each CDR3 protein gets one entry after TCRdb re-called the multiplex PCR reads with MiXCR. The table lists hundreds of thousands of distinct CDR3 sequences, approximately 20% of them singletons.

This chain links TRBV19 with TRBJ2-1; a possible D gene is TRBD1 (5 bases). This receptor was taken from a man aged 40-55 years with Graves' hyperthyroidism. The sample comprised blood. The CDR3 nucleotides are TGTGCCAGTAGTATAGGTGGGGCTGGCTACAATGAGCAGTTCTTC. Translation: CASSIGGAGYNEQFF.